This record looks at one T cell receptor beta chain sequence and its context. Its antigen is still unknown. The data were obtained in a study of metastatic and nonmetastatic thyroid tumors. Study at large: Thyroid patients, malignant and benign, had repertoires compared across blood and tumor or nodule tissue.

Notes on the study in general: Versus benign nodules, malignant thyroid tumors reportedly had significantly higher TCR beta diversity, in blood and tumor.

Among the patients, none had received any treatment before thyroid surgery. Trimming took off 1 base at V and 4 bases at J, with 17 bases between the two ends. The CDR3 is 16 residues long. Germline CDR1 is SGHAT and CDR2 is FQNNGV. Authors' data handling: Clinicopathological groups differed in CDR3, with these differences serving to build a distant-metastasis classifier for papillary thyroid cancer. TCRdb reprocessed the PCR reads via MiXCR. The V and J calls were not made by the authors but by TCRdb's processing. The repertoire holds about 20,000 clones, with more than 20% as singletons. The rearrangement uses TRBV11-2 and TRBJ2-7; D is perhaps TRBD2 (5 bases). Sequenced input: tumor tissue. The sequence came from a female donor with papillary thyroid cancer or a benign thyroid nodule (not recorded which). Some clones in this sample may be carry-over from other donors' samples. CDR3 bases: TGTGCCAGCAGCTTAGGGTATTTCGGGGTCATATACGAGCAGTACTTC. Its translation is CASSLGYFGVIYEQYF.